One T cell receptor (beta chain) is described in this entry. One end of the junction does not line up with germline, which may come from a read error. The data stem from a study of cytomegalovirus exposure and HLA in healthy donors. Per the germline V gene, CDR1 is MNHNS and CDR2 is SASEGT. CDR3 length: 14 residues. PCR primers comprised 60 Vbeta and 13 Jbeta primers. TCRdb's table, derived via immunoSEQ multiplex PCR, lists solely in-frame clones and lacks some. This sample has roughly 220,000 clones; more than 65% occur once, and the top ten carry 1.7%. The V and J genes are TRBV6-1 and TRBJ1-1, with 10 bases aligning to TRBD1. The sequence was collected from a man aged 50 to 60 in good health and CMV-seronegative. Input material: PBMCs. This chain's CDR3 is CTSRDRGSNTEAFF. For the CDR3, the DNA is TGTACCAGCAGGGACAGGGGTTCGAACACTGAAGCTTTCTTT.